The 17 T cell receptor beta chains below were found in one sample sequenced in a study of cytomegalovirus exposure and HLA in healthy donors. PCR used 60 Vbeta primers and 13 Jbeta primers. TCRdb keeps only in-frame clones here, not all; method: immunoSEQ multiplex PCR. The table records approximately 150,000 clones, 80% to 90% of them present only once. The specimen sequenced was PBMCs. These receptors came from a woman between 18 and 30 years old in good health and CMV-seropositive.

The chain links TRBV10-1 to TRBJ2-1; the match to TRBD2 covers 10 bases. V gave up 3 bases and J gave up 5 bases; unmatched junction bases: 4. The germline CDR1 and CDR2 sequences are WNHNN and SYGVQD (reference sequence). The CDR3 is 15 amino acids. The CDR3, as DNA: TGCGCCAGCAGTGATAGCGGGGGGCCTAACAATGAGCAGTTCTTC. It specifies CASSDSGGPNNEQFF.

The CDR3 nucleotides are TGTGCCAGCAGCTTTGCAACAGTCACAGCACCTGGGGCCAACGTCCTGACTTTC. Translated, it gives CASSFATVTAPGANVLTF. The chain joins TRBV5-6 to TRBJ2-6; unclear D gene. Germline values: CDR1 SGHDT, CDR2 YYEEEE. The CDR3 contains 18 residues. Trimming removed 2 bases at V and 2 bases at J, with 17 bases between.

CDR3 residues: CASSPIEDGGPGTGELFF. The CDR3 region has the DNA TGCGCCAGCAGCCCCATAGAGGACGGGGGGCCGGGCACCGGGGAGCTGTTTTTT. The chain has TRBV4-1 and TRBJ2-2, with D possibly matching TRBD2 (7 bases). The CDR3 has 18 residues. The V end was cut by 4 bases, the J end by 4 bases, with 22 bases between. In germline, CDR1 is MGHRA, CDR2 YSYEKL.

The CDR3 loop reads CASSLGQGYGYTF. As DNA, the CDR3 is TGTGCCAGCAGCTTAGGACAAGGCTATGGCTACACCTTC. This sequence joins TRBV7-2 and TRBJ1-2, with no clear D. This CDR3 is built from 13 residues. V lost 1 base to trimming and J lost 4 bases, with 7 bases between them. CDR1 SGHTA and CDR2 FQGNSA come from the germline V gene.

This clone was detected only a few times. V is TRBV7-8 and J is TRBJ2-7; 12 bases line up with TRBD1. Trimming took 1 base from V and 9 from J; bases not matched to a gene: 10. The CDR3 covers 16 residues. Germline values: CDR1 SGHVS, CDR2 FQNEAQ. The CDR3 DNA follows: TGTGCCAGCAGCTTAGTTTCGGGGACAGGGGGCGGACTGCAGTACTTC. Its translation is CASSLVSGTGGGLQYF.

The V gene is TRBV11-2, the J gene TRBJ1-6; D is undetermined. Trimming stripped 1 base from V and 7 bases from J, with 11 bases between. The CDR3 has 15 amino acids. Germline V gene lookup returns CDR1 SGHAT and CDR2 FQNNGV. The DNA of the CDR3 is TGTGCCAGCAGCTTAGCGGGCGGAGGAAATTCACCCCTCCACTTT. This gives the protein CASSLAGGGNSPLHF.

The rearrangement links TRBV5-1 to TRBJ2-3, with 12 bases fitting TRBD2. The CDR3 is 17 amino acids. V lost 2 bases and J lost 5; bases outside the gene matches: 9. Germline CDR1 SGHRS, CDR2 YFSETQ. CDR3 bases: TGCGCCAGCAGCTTAGGGCTAGCGGGGGGGCAAGTAGATACGCAGTATTTT. It is translated as CASSLGLAGGQVDTQYF.

The chain has TRBV19 and TRBJ1-1; 9 bases map to TRBD1. Germline V gives CDR1 LNHDA, CDR2 SQIVND (reference sequence). Trimming cost V 1 base and J 5 bases; bases outside gene matches: 2. There are 14 residues in the CDR3. CDR3 region: CASSIGQGGTEAFF. CDR3 in DNA: TGTGCCAGTAGTATAGGACAGGGGGGGACTGAAGCTTTCTTT.

The CDR3 loop reads CASSLRGAYEQYF. CDR3 DNA sequence: TGTGCCAGCAGCTTACGGGGTGCCTACGAGCAGTACTTC. The rearrangement uses TRBV5-4 and TRBJ2-7; a possible D gene is TRBD2 (5 bases). Trimming removed 2 bases from V and 2 bases from J, with 8 bases in between. This CDR3 has 13 amino acids. Germline CDR1 reads SGHNT; CDR2 reads YYREEE (reference sequence).

V is TRBV27 and J is TRBJ1-2, with D perhaps matching TRBD1 (5 bases). The germline gives CDR1 MNHEY, CDR2 SMNVEV (reference sequence). Trimming pared 5 bases from V and 0 bases from J, leaving 13 bases between. The CDR3 consists of 15 residues. CDR3: CASSTTQASNYGYTF. DNA of the CDR3: TGTGCCAGCAGTACTACACAGGCCTCTAACTATGGCTACACCTTC.

The CDR3, as DNA: TGTGCCAGCACCCTGACCGGGGAGCTGTTTTTT. Protein: CASTLTGELFF. The chain employs TRBV6-4 and TRBJ2-2; unclear D gene. V shed 7 bases and J shed 5 bases, with 5 bases lying between them. The CDR3 spans 11 residues. The germline gives CDR1 MRHNA, CDR2 SNTAGT.

The chain uses TRBV6-6 and TRBJ2-5, with D possibly being TRBD2 (6 bases). The CDR3 sequence is 13 residues long. Germline V gene sequence: CDR1 MNHNY, CDR2 SVGAGI (reference sequence). Trimming took 2 bases from V and 5 from J, leaving 9 bases between them. The CDR3 DNA reads TGTGCCAGCAGTTACAGTGGGGGGGAGACCCAGTACTTC. Translation gives CASSYSGGETQYF.

In DNA form, the CDR3 reads TGTGCCAGCAGCCAGGACCGCGGGGGGGCCGTTGAGCAGTTCTTC. Residues: CASSQDRGGAVEQFF. This chain uses TRBV4-2 with TRBJ2-1, with 9 bases identical to TRBD2. Trimming took 3 bases from V and 9 from J; bases not matched to a gene: 9. CDR1 is LGHNA and CDR2 is YNFKEQ in the germline V gene. This CDR3 has 15 amino acids.

The J gene is TRBJ2-1, the V gene TRBV5-6, with D unresolved. This CDR3 has 13 amino acids. The V gene's germline CDR1 is SGHDT and CDR2 YYEEEE. V lost 0 bases and J 8 bases, leaving 9 bases between the germline ends. CDR3 amino acids: CASSLGLGYEQFF. As DNA, the CDR3 is TGTGCCAGCAGCTTGGGCTTGGGCTATGAGCAGTTCTTC.

The rearrangement uses TRBV10-3 and TRBJ2-2, with a weak D call TRBD1 (6 bases). The V gene's germline CDR1 is ENHRY and CDR2 SYGVKD. The CDR3 runs to 15 residues. Trimming removed 4 bases at V and 4 bases at J, with 13 bases between. CDR3 amino acids: CAISGRDTITGELFF. The DNA for the CDR3 is TGTGCCATCAGTGGCCGGGACACAATCACCGGGGAGCTGTTTTTT.

The chain employs TRBV2 and TRBJ1-1; D might be TRBD1 (6 bases). Germline V lookup: CDR1 SNHLY, CDR2 FYNNEI. V dropped 5 bases and J dropped 0 bases, with 10 bases sitting between them. The CDR3 runs 14 residues. CDR3 bases: TGTGCCAGCAGTCGGACAGTGATGAACACTGAAGCTTTCTTT. It specifies CASSRTVMNTEAFF.

This rearrangement joins TRBV20-1 to TRBJ2-1, with D unresolved. Germline V CDR1 and CDR2: DFQATT, SNEGSKA (reference sequence). V was pared by 6 bases and J by 0 bases, with 3 bases between. This CDR3 contains 11 residues. Here the CDR3 DNA reads TGCAGTGCCAGCTCCTACAATGAGCAGTTCTTC. Amino acids: CSASSYNEQFF.